The 2 T cell receptor beta chains below all came from one sample that was sequenced in a study of blood T cells in healthy people across ages. For the second PCR, which ran for about 6 to 11 cycles, a sample-barcoded 5' primer and a J-beta primer mix were used. TCRdb reanalysed the 5' RACE reads using MiXCR and keeps one entry per CDR3 protein. The sample lists about 1.7 million distinct CDR3 sequences; approximately 28% were seen once. Sequenced material: blood. These receptors all come from a woman in her thirties in good health.

This clonotype was detected ten times or more. V gene TRBV20-1 combines with J gene TRBJ2-1; 7 bases are a match to TRBD1. The CDR3 covers 12 residues. The J segment lost 9 bases and the V segment lost 0 bases, leaving 2 bases of the junction unmatched. The germline V gene encodes CDR1 DFQATT and CDR2 SNEGSKA (reference sequence). The CDR3 region is CSAREGGLEQFF. For the CDR3, the DNA is TGCAGTGCTAGAGAAGGGGGCCTTGAGCAGTTCTTC.

This rearrangement joins TRBV2 to TRBJ2-7; no firm D call. The CDR3 has 12 residues. V was clipped by 6 bases and J by 6 bases, with 12 bases between them. Per the germline V gene, CDR1 is SNHLY and CDR2 is FYNNEI. The CDR3 sequence: CASSLTDGEQYF. The CDR3 nucleotides are TGTGCCAGCAGCCTGACCGATGGCGAGCAGTACTTC.